This is a list of T cell receptor beta chains from one sample in a study of beta chain features in type 1 diabetes. Clones were read by immunoSEQ multiplex PCR, and TCRdb kept only the in-frame ones, dropping some. Of some 410,000 clones listed, approximately 13% are singletons. Material for sequencing was naive CD4+ T cells from blood. The receptor source for this set is a man aged 25-45 years in good health. The CDR3 runs from the conserved cysteine through the conserved F or W. The D gene is left open where the match is weak. Size is omitted from some rows. Given values are once, few, many or a class for expanded clones.

clone size: -; D gene: TRBD1; V gene: TRBV5-4; J gene: TRBJ2-2; CDR3 protein: CASSGRQGNTGELFF; CDR3 DNA: TGTGCCAGCAGCGGACGACAGGGGAACACCGGGGAGCTGTTTTTT
clone size: -; D gene: TRBD2; V gene: TRBV9; J gene: TRBJ2-1; CDR3 protein: CASSGQGLAAYNEQFF; CDR3 DNA: TGTGCCAGCAGCGGGCAAGGACTAGCGGCATACAATGAGCAGTTCTTC
clone size: -; D gene: TRBD1; V gene: TRBV23-1; J gene: TRBJ1-1; CDR3 protein: CASSVGQKNEAFF; CDR3 DNA: TGCGCCAGCAGTGTGGGACAGAAGAATGAAGCTTTCTTT
clone size: few; D gene: -; V gene: TRBV29-1; J gene: TRBJ2-2; CDR3 protein: CSVRGAVSNTGELFF; CDR3 DNA: TGCAGCGTCCGTGGGGCGGTGTCGAACACCGGGGAGCTGTTTTTT
clone size: -; D gene: TRBD1; V gene: TRBV2; J gene: TRBJ2-3; CDR3 protein: CASSGTGGTDTQYF; CDR3 DNA: TGTGCCAGCAGTGGGACAGGGGGGACAGATACGCAGTATTTT
clone size: -; D gene: TRBD1; V gene: TRBV5-1; J gene: TRBJ2-5; CDR3 protein: CASSARDSQETQYF; CDR3 DNA: TGCGCCAGCAGCGCCCGGGACAGTCAAGAGACCCAGTACTTC
clone size: -; D gene: -; V gene: TRBV5-6; J gene: TRBJ1-2; CDR3 protein: CASSRTADYGYTF; CDR3 DNA: TGTGCCAGCAGCCGCACAGCAGACTATGGCTACACCTTC
clone size: -; D gene: TRBD1; V gene: TRBV7-9; J gene: TRBJ1-4; CDR3 protein: CASISDRGGEKLFF; CDR3 DNA: TGTGCCAGCATATCGGACAGGGGTGGAGAAAAACTGTTTTTT
clone size: few; D gene: -; V gene: TRBV7-2; J gene: TRBJ2-5; CDR3 protein: CASSPTGDTQETQYF; CDR3 DNA: TGTGCCAGCAGCCCAACTGGGGACACCCAAGAGACCCAGTACTTC
clone size: few; D gene: -; V gene: TRBV5-4; J gene: TRBJ2-1; CDR3 protein: CASSLAGLVRNEQFF; CDR3 DNA: TGTGCCAGCAGCTTGGCCGGGTTAGTTCGGAATGAGCAGTTCTTC
clone size: -; D gene: -; V gene: TRBV5-4; J gene: TRBJ2-3; CDR3 protein: CASSSDPSSLRTDTQYF; CDR3 DNA: TGTGCCAGCAGCTCGGACCCTAGCTCCCTTCGCACAGATACGCAGTATTTT
clone size: -; D gene: -; V gene: TRBV5-1; J gene: TRBJ2-3; CDR3 protein: CASSLAMGATTDTQYF; CDR3 DNA: TGCGCCAGCAGCTTGGCCATGGGAGCTACCACAGATACGCAGTATTTT
clone size: -; D gene: -; V gene: TRBV7-8; J gene: TRBJ1-5; CDR3 protein: CASSHRRSNQPQHF; CDR3 DNA: TGTGCCAGCAGCCACAGGCGTAGCAATCAGCCCCAGCATTTT
clone size: few; D gene: -; V gene: TRBV21-1; J gene: TRBJ2-5; CDR3 protein: CASSKGAEEETQYF; CDR3 DNA: TGTGCCAGCAGCAAAGGAGCCGAAGAAGAGACCCAGTACTTC
clone size: -; D gene: TRBD1; V gene: TRBV4-1; J gene: TRBJ1-2; CDR3 protein: CASSPADRGYGYTF; CDR3 DNA: TGCGCCAGCAGCCCCGCGGACAGGGGCTATGGCTACACCTTC
clone size: -; D gene: -; V gene: TRBV6-5; J gene: TRBJ1-1; CDR3 protein: CASSYYQGRAFF; CDR3 DNA: TGTGCCAGCAGTTACTACCAGGGACGGGCTTTCTTT
clone size: few; D gene: -; V gene: TRBV18; J gene: TRBJ2-7; CDR3 protein: CASSPSSGDYEQYF; CDR3 DNA: TGTGCCAGCTCACCTTCTTCAGGGGACTACGAGCAGTACTTC
clone size: -; D gene: -; V gene: TRBV5-4; J gene: TRBJ2-1; CDR3 protein: CASSLRENNEQFF; CDR3 DNA: TGTGCCAGCAGCTTGCGGGAAAACAATGAGCAGTTCTTC
clone size: few; D gene: TRBD2; V gene: TRBV2; J gene: TRBJ2-5; CDR3 protein: CASSTGTSGGTIQETQYF; CDR3 DNA: TGTGCCAGCAGTACCGGGACTAGCGGGGGGACGATCCAAGAGACCCAGTACTTC
clone size: -; D gene: TRBD2; V gene: TRBV7-2; J gene: TRBJ2-3; CDR3 protein: CASSPGTSGGYSTDTQYF; CDR3 DNA: TGTGCCAGCAGCCCCGGGACTAGCGGGGGATATAGCACAGATACGCAGTATTTT